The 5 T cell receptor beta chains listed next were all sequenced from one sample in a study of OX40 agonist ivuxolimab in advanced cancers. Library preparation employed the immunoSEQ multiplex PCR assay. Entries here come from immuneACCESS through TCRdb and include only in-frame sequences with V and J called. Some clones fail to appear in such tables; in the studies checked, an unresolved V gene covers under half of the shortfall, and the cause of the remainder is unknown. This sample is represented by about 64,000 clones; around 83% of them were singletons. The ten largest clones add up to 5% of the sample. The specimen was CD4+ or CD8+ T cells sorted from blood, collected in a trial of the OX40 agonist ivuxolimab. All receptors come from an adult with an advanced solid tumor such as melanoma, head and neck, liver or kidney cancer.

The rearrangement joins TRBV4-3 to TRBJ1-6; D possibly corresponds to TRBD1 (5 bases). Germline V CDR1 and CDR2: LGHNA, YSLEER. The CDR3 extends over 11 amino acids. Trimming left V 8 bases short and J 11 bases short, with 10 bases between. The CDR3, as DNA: TGCGCCAGCTCCCCGGGGGCACCCCTCCACTTT. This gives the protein CASSPGAPLHF.

CDR3 loop: CASSLDTRGYTF. The CDR3 region has the DNA TGTGCCAGCAGTCTAGACACGCGCGGCTACACCTTC. The rearrangement uses TRBV25-1 and TRBJ1-2, with no clear D. Germline V gene lookup returns CDR1 MGHDK and CDR2 SYGVNS. Trimming pared 5 bases from V and 8 bases from J, leaving 12 bases between. CDR3 length equals 12 residues.

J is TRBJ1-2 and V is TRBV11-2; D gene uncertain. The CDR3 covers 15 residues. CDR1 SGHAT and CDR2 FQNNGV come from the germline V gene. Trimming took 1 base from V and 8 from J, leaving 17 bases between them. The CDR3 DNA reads TGTGCCAGCAGCTTAGTAACCGGTTCTCCCGGAGGCTACACCTTC. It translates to CASSLVTGSPGGYTF. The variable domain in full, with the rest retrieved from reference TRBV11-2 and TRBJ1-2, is EAGVAQSPRYKIIEKRQSVAFWCNPISGHATLYWYQQILGQGPKLLIQFQNNGVVDDSQLPKDRFSAERLKGVDSTLKIQPAKLEDSAVYLCASSLVTGSPGGYTFGSGTRLTVV.

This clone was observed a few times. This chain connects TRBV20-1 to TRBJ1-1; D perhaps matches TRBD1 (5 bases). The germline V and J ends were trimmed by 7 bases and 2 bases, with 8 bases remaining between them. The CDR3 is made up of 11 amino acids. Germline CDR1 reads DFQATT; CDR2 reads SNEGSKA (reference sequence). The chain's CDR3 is CSGGTNTEAFF. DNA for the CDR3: TGCAGTGGGGGGACCAACACTGAAGCTTTCTTT.

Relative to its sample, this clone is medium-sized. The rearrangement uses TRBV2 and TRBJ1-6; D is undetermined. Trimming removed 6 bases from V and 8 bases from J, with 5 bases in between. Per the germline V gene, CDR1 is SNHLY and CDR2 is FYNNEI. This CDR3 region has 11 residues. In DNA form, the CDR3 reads TGTGCCAGCAGCCCCGATTCACCCCTCCACTTT. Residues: CASSPDSPLHF.